This T cell receptor beta chain originates from a study of shared clonotypes between healthy human individuals. This clone has a handful of counts. Cells designated naive CD8 were CD45RO-negative and were positively selected for CCR7, with terminally differentiated effector memory CD45RA+ cells excluded. CDR1 and CDR2 (germline): MDHEN, SYDVKM. The CDR3 extends over 14 amino acids. The junction had 4 bases not matched to a gene; V was cut back by 2 bases and J by 4 bases. The table came from immunoSEQ multiplex PCR; TCRdb's copy has only in-frame clones and leaves some out. This table has about 2.2 million clones, under 95% appearing once.

The chain has TRBV28 and TRBJ2-7, with 8 bases identical to TRBD1. Sequencing input: naive CD8+ T cells from PBMCs. This clonotype was obtained from a man between 18 and 29 years old in good health. Some clones in this sample may be carry-over from other donors' samples. The CDR3 region is CASSLQGADYEQYF. In DNA form, the CDR3 reads TGTGCCAGCAGTTTACAGGGGGCGGATTACGAGCAGTACTTC.